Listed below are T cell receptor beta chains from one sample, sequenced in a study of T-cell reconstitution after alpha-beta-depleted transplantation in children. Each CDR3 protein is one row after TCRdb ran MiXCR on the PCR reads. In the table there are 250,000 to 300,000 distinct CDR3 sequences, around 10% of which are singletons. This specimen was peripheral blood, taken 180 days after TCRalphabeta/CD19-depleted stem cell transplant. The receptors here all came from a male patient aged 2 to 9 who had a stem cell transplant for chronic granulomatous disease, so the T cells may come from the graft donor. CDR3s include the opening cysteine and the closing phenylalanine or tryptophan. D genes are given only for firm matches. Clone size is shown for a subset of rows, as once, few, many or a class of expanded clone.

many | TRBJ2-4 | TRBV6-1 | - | CASSEWGLGNIQYF | TGTGCCAGCAGTGAATGGGGCCTCGGAAACATTCAGTACTTC
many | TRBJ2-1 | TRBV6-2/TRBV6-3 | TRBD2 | CASSYTSGYYNEQFF | TGTGCCAGCAGTTACACTAGCGGCTATTACAATGAGCAGTTCTTC
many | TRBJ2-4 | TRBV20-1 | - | CSARDYKAKNIQYF | TGCAGTGCTAGAGACTATAAAGCCAAAAACATTCAGTACTTC
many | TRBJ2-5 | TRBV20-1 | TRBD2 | CSGGGGEETQYF | TGCAGTGGGGGGGGAGGCGAAGAGACCCAGTACTTC
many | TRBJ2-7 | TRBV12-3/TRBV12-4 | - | CASNMGQGGRYEQYF | TGTGCCAGCAACATGGGGCAGGGGGGTAGGTACGAGCAGTACTTC
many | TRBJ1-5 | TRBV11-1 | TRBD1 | CASSPIGTGGGLNQPQHF | TGTGCCAGCAGCCCAATCGGGACAGGGGGTGGTCTCAATCAGCCCCAGCATTTT
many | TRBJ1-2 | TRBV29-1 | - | CSVEEGGYTF | TGCAGCGTTGAAGAGGGGGGCTACACCTTC
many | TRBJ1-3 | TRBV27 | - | CASSFSHSGNTIYF | TGTGCCAGCAGTTTCAGTCACTCTGGAAACACCATATATTTT
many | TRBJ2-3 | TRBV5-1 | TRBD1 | CASSFGDRGPDTQYF | TGCGCCAGCAGCTTTGGGGACAGGGGGCCAGATACGCAGTATTTT
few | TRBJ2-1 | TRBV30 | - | CAWTVLGSYNEQFF | TGTGCCTGGACTGTACTAGGTTCCTACAATGAGCAGTTCTTC
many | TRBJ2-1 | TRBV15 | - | CATAAGSPSYNEQFF | TGTGCCACCGCCGCGGGGAGCCCCTCCTACAATGAGCAGTTCTTC
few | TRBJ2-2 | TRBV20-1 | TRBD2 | CSAILDPAGGHLLTTGELFF | TGCAGTGCTATACTTGATCCAGCGGGGGGGCACCTCTTAACCACCGGGGAGCTGTTTTTT
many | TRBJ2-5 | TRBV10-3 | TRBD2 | CAISRGEGETQYF | TGTGCCATCAGTCGCGGGGAGGGGGAGACCCAGTACTTC
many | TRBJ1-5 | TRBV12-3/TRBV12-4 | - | CASSLVGTRQPQHF | TGTGCCAGCAGTTTGGTGGGGACCCGGCAGCCCCAGCATTTT
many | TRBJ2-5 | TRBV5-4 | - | CASSPLSGVGETQYF | TGTGCCAGCAGTCCGTTGTCGGGAGTGGGAGAGACCCAGTACTTC
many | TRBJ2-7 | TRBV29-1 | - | CSVGDFLLNEQYF | TGCAGCGTTGGTGACTTCCTTCTCAACGAGCAGTACTTC
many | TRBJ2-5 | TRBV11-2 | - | CASSLTGPGETQYF | TGTGCCAGCAGCTTAACGGGACCTGGAGAGACCCAGTACTTC
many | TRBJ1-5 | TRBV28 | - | CASSTDRTAYQPQHF | TGTGCCAGCAGCACCGACAGGACCGCTTATCAGCCCCAGCATTTT
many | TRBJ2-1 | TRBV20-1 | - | CSASYPAPPYNEQFF | TGCAGTGCTAGCTACCCCGCCCCCCCGTACAATGAGCAGTTCTTC
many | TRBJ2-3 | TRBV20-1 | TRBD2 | CSATGTSGSEGLDTQYF | TGCAGTGCAACCGGGACTAGCGGGAGTGAGGGTTTGGATACGCAGTATTTT
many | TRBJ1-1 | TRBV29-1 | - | CSVEVLGWNTEAFF | TGCAGCGTTGAGGTTTTGGGCTGGAACACTGAAGCTTTCTTT
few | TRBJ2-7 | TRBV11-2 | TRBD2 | CASSSVGRLGTSADEQYF | TGTGCCAGCAGCTCAGTAGGGCGGTTGGGGACTAGCGCCGACGAGCAGTACTTC
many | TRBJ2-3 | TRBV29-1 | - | CSVMGLFTDTQYF | TGCAGCGTCATGGGACTCTTCACAGATACGCAGTATTTT
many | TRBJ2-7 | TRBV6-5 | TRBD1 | CASSYTRTGGAGEQYF | TGTGCCAGCAGTTACACCCGGACAGGGGGCGCGGGAGAGCAGTACTTC
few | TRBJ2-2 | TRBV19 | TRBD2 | CASTALAGLVYTGELFF | TGTGCCAGTACAGCACTAGCGGGCCTAGTGTACACCGGGGAGCTGTTTTTT
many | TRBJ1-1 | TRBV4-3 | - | CASSQSWVRGYTEAFF | TGCGCCAGCAGCCAGTCCTGGGTAAGGGGGTATACTGAAGCTTTCTTT
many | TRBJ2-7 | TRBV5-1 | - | CASSTTGGLGEQYF | TGCGCCAGCAGCACGACCGGGGGGCTGGGTGAGCAGTACTTC
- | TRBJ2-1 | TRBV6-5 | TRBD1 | CASSYWDRPDNEQFF | TGTGCCAGCAGTTACTGGGACAGGCCAGACAATGAGCAGTTCTTC
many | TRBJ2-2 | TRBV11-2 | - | CASSLLSGGNGELFF | TGTGCCAGCAGCTTATTGAGCGGAGGGAACGGGGAGCTGTTTTTT
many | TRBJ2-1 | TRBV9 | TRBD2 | CASSALAGLYNEQFF | TGTGCCAGCAGCGCACTAGCGGGCCTTTACAATGAGCAGTTCTTC
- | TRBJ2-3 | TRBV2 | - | CASSESWAADTQYF | TGTGCCAGCAGTGAAAGTTGGGCGGCAGATACGCAGTATTTT
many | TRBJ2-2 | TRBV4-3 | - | CASSQVLGGSNTGELFF | TGCGCCAGCAGCCAAGTCCTCGGGGGATCGAACACCGGGGAGCTGTTTTTT
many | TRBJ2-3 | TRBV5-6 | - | CASSAPGGAGDTQYF | TGTGCCAGCAGCGCTCCGGGGGGCGCAGGAGATACGCAGTATTTT
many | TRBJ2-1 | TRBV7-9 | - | CASSLDFNEQFF | TGTGCCAGCAGCTTGGACTTTAATGAGCAGTTCTTC
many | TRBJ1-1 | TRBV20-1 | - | CSAYVDTEAFF | TGCAGTGCTTACGTGGACACTGAAGCTTTCTTT
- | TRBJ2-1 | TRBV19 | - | CASRSPLRFNYNEQFF | TGTGCCAGTAGGTCCCCCCTCCGATTCAACTACAATGAGCAGTTCTTC
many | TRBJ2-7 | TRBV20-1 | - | CSARAQASYEQYF | TGCAGTGCTAGAGCCCAGGCATCCTACGAGCAGTACTTC
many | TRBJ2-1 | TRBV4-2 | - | CASSLIAVPYNEQFF | TGTGCCAGCAGCCTTATAGCGGTACCCTACAATGAGCAGTTCTTC
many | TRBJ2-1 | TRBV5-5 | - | CASSAGLWGHYNEQFF | TGTGCCAGCAGCGCGGGTTTATGGGGTCACTACAATGAGCAGTTCTTC
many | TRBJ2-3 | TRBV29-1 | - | CSVSYGRTDTQYF | TGCAGCGTTAGTTACGGACGCACAGATACGCAGTATTTT
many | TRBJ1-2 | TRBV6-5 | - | CASSFTGSKYYGYTF | TGTGCCAGCAGTTTCACCGGGTCAAAATACTATGGCTACACCTTC
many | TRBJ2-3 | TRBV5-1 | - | CASSFRQGSDTQYF | TGCGCCAGCAGCTTCCGGCAGGGGTCGGATACGCAGTATTTT
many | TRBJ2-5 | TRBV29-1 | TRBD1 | CSAGTGRLETQYF | TGCAGCGCCGGGACAGGGAGGTTAGAGACCCAGTACTTC
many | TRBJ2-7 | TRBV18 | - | CASSRRDTSSYEQYF | TGTGCCAGCTCACGCCGGGACACTAGCTCCTACGAGCAGTACTTC
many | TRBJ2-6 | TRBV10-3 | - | CAITRTVPTWAGANVLTF | TGTGCCATCACCCGGACAGTCCCTACCTGGGCTGGGGCCAACGTCCTGACTTTC
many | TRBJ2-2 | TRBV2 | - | CASRVQGLESGELFF | TGTGCCAGCAGGGTTCAGGGGTTGGAGTCCGGGGAGCTGTTTTTT
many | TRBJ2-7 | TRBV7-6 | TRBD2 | CASSFRGGYEQYF | TGTGCCAGCAGCTTTCGGGGGGGCTACGAGCAGTACTTC
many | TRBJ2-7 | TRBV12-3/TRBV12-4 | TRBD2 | CASSPLKRGAYEQYF | TGTGCCAGCAGTCCATTAAAGCGGGGAGCCTACGAGCAGTACTTC
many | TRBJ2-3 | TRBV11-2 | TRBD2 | CASSPTSGGATDTQYF | TGTGCCAGCAGCCCCACTAGCGGGGGGGCCACAGATACGCAGTATTTT
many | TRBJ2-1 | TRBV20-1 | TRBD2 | CSARKRLAGAYEQFF | TGCAGTGCTAGAAAAAGACTAGCGGGAGCATATGAGCAGTTCTTC
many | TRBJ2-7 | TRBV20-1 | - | CSASSLPGSVNEQYF | TGCAGTGCTAGTTCACTGCCGGGTTCAGTGAACGAGCAGTACTTC
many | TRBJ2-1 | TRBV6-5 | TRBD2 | CASSSIFLAGSYNEQFF | TGTGCCAGCAGTTCGATTTTTCTAGCGGGTTCCTACAATGAGCAGTTCTTC
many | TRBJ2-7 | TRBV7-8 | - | CASSWALPRGEQYF | TGTGCCAGCAGCTGGGCCCTTCCCCGCGGGGAGCAGTACTTC
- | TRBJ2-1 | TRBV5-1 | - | CASSKDLVFYNEQFF | TGCGCCAGCAGCAAAGACCTGGTTTTCTACAATGAGCAGTTCTTC
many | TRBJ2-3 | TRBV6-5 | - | CASSYSLVTDTQYF | TGTGCCAGCAGTTACTCGCTAGTCACAGATACGCAGTATTTT